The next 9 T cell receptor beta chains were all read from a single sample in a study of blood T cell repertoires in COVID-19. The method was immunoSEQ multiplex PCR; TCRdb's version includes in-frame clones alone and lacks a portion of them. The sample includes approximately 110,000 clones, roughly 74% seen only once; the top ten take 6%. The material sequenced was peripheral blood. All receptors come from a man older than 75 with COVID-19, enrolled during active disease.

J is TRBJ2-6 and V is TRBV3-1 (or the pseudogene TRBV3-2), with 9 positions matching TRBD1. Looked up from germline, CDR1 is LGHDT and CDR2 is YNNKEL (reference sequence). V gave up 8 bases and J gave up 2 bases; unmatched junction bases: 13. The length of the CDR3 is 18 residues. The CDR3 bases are TGTGCCAGCGGTCCCTTACAGGGGGCGTCGGCTGGGGCCAACGTCCTGACTTTC. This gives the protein CASGPLQGASAGANVLTF.

This CDR3 reads CASSIGAGGTDTQYF. CDR3 nucleotide sequence: TGTGCCAGTAGTATAGGGGCGGGAGGCACAGATACGCAGTATTTT. V gene TRBV19 combines with J gene TRBJ2-3, with 7 nucleotides matching TRBD2. The CDR3 runs to 15 residues. Germline loops: CDR1 LNHDA, CDR2 SQIVND (reference sequence). V shed 1 base, J shed 1 base, and the junction held 2 bases outside the gene matches.

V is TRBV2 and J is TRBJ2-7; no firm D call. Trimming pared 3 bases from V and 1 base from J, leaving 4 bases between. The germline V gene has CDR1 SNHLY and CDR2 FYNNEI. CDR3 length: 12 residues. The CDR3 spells CASSDRSYEQYF. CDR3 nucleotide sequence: TGTGCCAGCAGTGACAGGTCCTACGAGCAGTACTTC.

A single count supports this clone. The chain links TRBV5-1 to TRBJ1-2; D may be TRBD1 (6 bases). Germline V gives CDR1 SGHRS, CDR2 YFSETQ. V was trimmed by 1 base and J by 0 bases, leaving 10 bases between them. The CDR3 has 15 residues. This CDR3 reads CASSLYAGANYGYTF. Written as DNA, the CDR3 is TGCGCCAGCAGCTTGTACGCAGGGGCTAACTATGGCTACACCTTC.

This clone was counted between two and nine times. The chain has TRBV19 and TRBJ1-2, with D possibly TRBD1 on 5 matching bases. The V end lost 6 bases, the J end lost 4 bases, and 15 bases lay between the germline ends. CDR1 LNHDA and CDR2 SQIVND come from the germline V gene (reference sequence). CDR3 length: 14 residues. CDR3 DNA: TGTGCCAGTAGGACCCAGGGTCCGCTCTATGGCTACACCTTC. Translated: CASRTQGPLYGYTF.

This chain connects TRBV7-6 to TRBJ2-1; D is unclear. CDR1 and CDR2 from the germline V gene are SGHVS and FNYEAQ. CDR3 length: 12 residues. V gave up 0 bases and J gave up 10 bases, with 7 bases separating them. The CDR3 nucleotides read TGTGCCAGCAGCTTAGCCCCCACAGAGCAGTTCTTC. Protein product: CASSLAPTEQFF.

CDR3 bases: TGTGCCAGTAGTCCCACAGGGAGTAGCAATCAGCCCCAGCATTTT. It specifies CASSPTGSSNQPQHF. J is TRBJ1-5 and V is TRBV19; a possible D gene is TRBD1 (6 bases). The CDR3 totals 15 residues. V lost 5 bases to trimming and J lost 0 bases, with 11 bases between them. The V gene's germline CDR1 is LNHDA and CDR2 SQIVND (reference sequence).

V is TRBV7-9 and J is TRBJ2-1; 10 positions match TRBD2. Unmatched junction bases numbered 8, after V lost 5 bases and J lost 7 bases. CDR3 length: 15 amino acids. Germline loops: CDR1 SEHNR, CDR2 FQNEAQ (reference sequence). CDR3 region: CASSQSSGSLNEQFF. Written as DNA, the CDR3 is TGTGCCAGCAGCCAGTCTAGCGGGAGTTTGAATGAGCAGTTCTTC.

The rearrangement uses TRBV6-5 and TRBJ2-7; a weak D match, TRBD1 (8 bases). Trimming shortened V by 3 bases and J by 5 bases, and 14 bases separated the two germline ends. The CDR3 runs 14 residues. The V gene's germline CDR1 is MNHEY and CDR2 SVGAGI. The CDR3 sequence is CASSYDRGGDEQYF. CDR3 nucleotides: TGTGCCAGCAGTTATGACAGGGGAGGGGACGAGCAGTACTTC.